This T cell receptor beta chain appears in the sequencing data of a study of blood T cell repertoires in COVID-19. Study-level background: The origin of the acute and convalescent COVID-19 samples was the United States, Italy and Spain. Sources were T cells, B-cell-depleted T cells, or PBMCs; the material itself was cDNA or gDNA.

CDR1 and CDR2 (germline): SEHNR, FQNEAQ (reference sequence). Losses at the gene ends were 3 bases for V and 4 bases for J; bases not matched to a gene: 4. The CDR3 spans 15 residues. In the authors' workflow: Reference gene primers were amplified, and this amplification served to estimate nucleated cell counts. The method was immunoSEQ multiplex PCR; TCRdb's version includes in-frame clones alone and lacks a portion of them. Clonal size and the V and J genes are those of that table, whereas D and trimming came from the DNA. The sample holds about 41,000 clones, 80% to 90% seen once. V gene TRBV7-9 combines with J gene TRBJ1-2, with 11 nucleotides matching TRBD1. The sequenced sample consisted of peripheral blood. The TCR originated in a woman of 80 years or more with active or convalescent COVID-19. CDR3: CASSFGQGAGYGYTF. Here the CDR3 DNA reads TGTGCCAGCAGCTTCGGACAGGGGGCCGGCTATGGCTACACCTTC. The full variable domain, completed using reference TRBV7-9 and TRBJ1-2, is DTGVSQNPRHKITKRGQNVTFRCDPISEHNRLYWYRQTLGQGPEFLTYFQNEAQLEKSRLLSDRFSAERPKGSFSTLEIQRTEQGDSAMYLCASSFGQGAGYGYTFGSGTRLTVV.